The entry below gives a single TCR beta chain sequence along with its context. Its antigen is currently not known. No base qualities exist here, and no much larger clone lies one base off it. The data were obtained in a study of regulatory and conventional T cells in breast cancer (dated by TCRdb to about 2015). Library prep was done by PCR. Sequencing was carried out with an Illumina MiSeq. TCRdb passed the public sequencing reads through fastp at Q25 and MiXCR, retaining productive beta sequences. Rows matching on CDR3 protein sequence are summarized as one entry with the most common DNA and genes. This sample gives roughly 16,000 distinct CDR3 sequences in total; around 30% of them show up just once. 1.6% of the sample goes to the ten largest clones. The CDR3 goes from the cysteine to the phenylalanine over 14 residues. Only the CDR3 part of the read is kept: 42 bases, read in frame from the first base. V and J are trimmed by 0 bases and 4 bases, and the gene matches miss 0 bases of the junction.

Here the chain combines TRBV12-3 or TRBV12-4 and TRBJ1-1; 9 central nucleotides agree with TRBD1. The source is a female donor in good health. Sequences were obtained from conventional T cells from blood. This receptor carries the CDR3 CASSLATGGTEAFF. The bases read TGTGCCAGCAGTTTAGCGACAGGGGGCACTGAAGCTTTCTTT.